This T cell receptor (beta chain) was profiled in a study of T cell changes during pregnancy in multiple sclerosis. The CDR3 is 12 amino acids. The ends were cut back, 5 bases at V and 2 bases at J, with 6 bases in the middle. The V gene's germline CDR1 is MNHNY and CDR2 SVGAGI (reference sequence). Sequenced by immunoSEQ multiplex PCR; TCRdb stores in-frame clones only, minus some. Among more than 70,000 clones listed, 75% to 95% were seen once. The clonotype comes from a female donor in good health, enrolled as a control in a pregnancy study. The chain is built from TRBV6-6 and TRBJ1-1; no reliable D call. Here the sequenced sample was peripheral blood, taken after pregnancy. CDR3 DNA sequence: TGTGCCAGCAGTCTCCCCAACACTGAAGCTTTCTTT. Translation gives CASSLPNTEAFF.